Listed here are 17 T cell receptor beta chains from one sample, sequenced in a study of blood T cell repertoires in COVID-19. Produced via immunoSEQ multiplex PCR; TCRdb's table is partial and in-frame only. The table records more than 300,000 clones, 85% to 90% of them present only once. The sequencing input was peripheral blood. These receptors were obtained from a middle-aged woman with COVID-19, enrolled during active disease.

V and J are TRBV5-1 and TRBJ2-5; TRBD1 matches at 8 bases. The ends lost 4 bases at V and 1 base at J; junction bases unmatched: 9. The CDR3 extends over 16 amino acids. CDR1 is SGHRS and CDR2 is YFSETQ in the germline V gene. The CDR3 region has the DNA TGCGCCAGCAGCCGGGCGTTAACAGGGGGCCAAGAGACCCAGTACTTC. Encoded protein: CASSRALTGGQETQYF.

The V gene is TRBV5-5, the J gene TRBJ1-6; TRBD1 matches at 7 bases. The germline CDR1 and CDR2 sequences are SGHKS and YYEKEE (reference sequence). The CDR3 covers 17 residues. Trimming cost V 4 bases and J 0 bases; bases outside gene matches: 7. CDR3 DNA: TGTGCCAGCAGCCTTAGAGGGGGCGACTCCTATAATTCACCCCTCCACTTT. It encodes CASSLRGGDSYNSPLHF.

The chain employs TRBV19 and TRBJ1-4; TRBD1 is a possible D gene (6 bases). The V end was cut by 1 base, the J end by 7 bases, with 16 bases between. The CDR3 sequence is 16 residues long. Looked up from germline, CDR1 is LNHDA and CDR2 is SQIVND (reference sequence). The CDR3: CASSIAWTVGIEKLFF. Here the CDR3 DNA reads TGTGCCAGTAGTATAGCCTGGACAGTAGGAATTGAAAAACTGTTTTTT.

The chain recombines TRBV18 with TRBJ2-7; possible D gene TRBD1, 5 bases. The V gene lost 0 bases and the J gene lost 2 bases, with 8 bases spanning the gap. The CDR3 has 14 amino acids. CDR1 and CDR2 (germline): KGHSH, LQKENI. DNA of the CDR3: TGTGCCAGCTCACCACCTGCAGGGACCTACGAGCAGTACTTC. Its protein is CASSPPAGTYEQYF.

This sequence joins TRBV5-1 and TRBJ1-1, with D possibly TRBD1 on 5 matching bases. V lost 4 bases and J lost 3, with 7 bases in between. Germline V gene sequence: CDR1 SGHRS, CDR2 YFSETQ. The CDR3 extends over 12 amino acids. CDR3 sequence (DNA): TGCGCCAGCAGCAGGGGTTACACTGAAGCTTTCTTT. Translating gives CASSRGYTEAFF.

This chain connects TRBV19 to TRBJ2-7; 13 nucleotides agree with TRBD2. The V segment lost 5 bases and the J segment 3 bases; nucleotides outside the gene matches: 7. The CDR3 runs to 16 residues. CDR1 and CDR2 from the germline V gene are LNHDA and SQIVND (reference sequence). The CDR3 loop reads CASSAGTSGDLYEQYF. CDR3 DNA sequence: TGTGCCAGTAGTGCAGGGACTAGCGGGGATCTCTACGAGCAGTACTTC.

V usage is TRBV2 and J usage is TRBJ2-3, with TRBD2 matching over 11 bases. The CDR3 has 15 amino acids. Germline CDR1 and CDR2: SNHLY and FYNNEI. V lost 3 bases, J lost 7 bases, and 6 bases stayed unmatched. The chain's CDR3 is CASSDTSGGTNTQYF. Here the CDR3 DNA reads TGTGCCAGCAGTGATACTAGCGGGGGAACCAATACGCAGTATTTT.

The chain employs TRBV6-6 and TRBJ2-1; D gene unclear. This CDR3 is built from 11 residues. V gave up 8 bases and J gave up 9 bases, with 11 bases separating them. Germline V gives CDR1 MNHNY, CDR2 SVGAGI (reference sequence). CDR3 region: CASSLLAEQFF. CDR3 DNA sequence: TGTGCCAGCTCCCTCTTAGCTGAGCAGTTCTTC.

The rearrangement links TRBV3-1 (or the pseudogene TRBV3-2) to TRBJ1-1, with a tentative D call TRBD1 (6 bases). Germline values: CDR1 LGHDT, CDR2 YNNKEL (reference sequence). The CDR3 is 14 amino acids. The V end lost 0 bases, the J end lost 4 bases, and 9 bases lay between the germline ends. The CDR3 spells CASSQDIRGTEAFF. The DNA of the CDR3 is TGTGCCAGCAGCCAAGACATCAGGGGCACTGAAGCTTTCTTT.

The CDR3 protein is CSVVFLAGGYNEQFF. The CDR3 DNA reads TGCAGCGTCGTATTTTTAGCGGGCGGCTACAATGAGCAGTTCTTC. The chain employs TRBV29-1 and TRBJ2-1, with 7 bases aligning to TRBD2. The CDR3 runs to 15 residues. The junction had 11 bases not matched to a gene; V was cut back by 6 bases and J by 3 bases. Germline assignment: CDR1 SQVTM and CDR2 ANQGSEA.

The chain is built from TRBV18 and TRBJ2-1; 8 bases agree with TRBD1. With V trimmed by 6 bases and J by 10 bases, 17 bases remained unmatched. The CDR3 runs to 16 residues. In germline, CDR1 is KGHSH, CDR2 LQKENI. The DNA of the CDR3 is TGTGCCAGCTCTCCGTTGGGGACAGGCTCTATCAGGGAGCAGTTCTTC. Translating gives CASSPLGTGSIREQFF.

V usage is TRBV4-3 and J usage is TRBJ1-1, with unresolved D. This CDR3 region has 13 residues. Germline V CDR1 and CDR2: LGHNA, YSLEER. Trimming shortened V by 2 bases and J by 2 bases, and 6 bases separated the two germline ends. In nucleotides, the CDR3 is TGCGCCAGCAGCCAATTATTAAACACTGAAGCTTTCTTT. Translating it yields CASSQLLNTEAFF.

The chain combines TRBV2 with TRBJ2-2; D call uncertain. There are 15 residues in the CDR3. V was shortened by 3 bases and J by 1 base, with 9 bases between the two germline ends. The germline V gene has CDR1 SNHLY and CDR2 FYNNEI. As DNA, the CDR3 is TGTGCCAGCAGTGACTCCCTAATGAACACCGGGGAGCTGTTTTTT. Translation gives CASSDSLMNTGELFF.

The chain recombines TRBV5-6 with TRBJ1-5, with 7 bases lining up with TRBD1. V shed 2 bases, J shed 0 bases, and the junction held 11 bases outside the gene matches. The CDR3 is 18 amino acids. Germline loops: CDR1 SGHDT, CDR2 YYEEEE. CDR3 in amino acids: CASSFFGTADYSNQPQHF. For the CDR3, the DNA is TGTGCCAGCAGCTTTTTTGGGACAGCCGATTATAGCAATCAGCCCCAGCATTTT.

The CDR3 loop is CASSPVTGEQYF. The DNA for the CDR3 is TGTGCCAGCAGCCCCGTGACAGGGGAGCAGTACTTC. This chain joins TRBV5-6 and TRBJ2-7, with 7 bases fitting TRBD1. V trimming: 4 bases; J trimming: 7 bases; junction bases outside the gene matches: 5. The CDR3 runs 12 residues. From germline, CDR1 is SGHDT and CDR2 YYEEEE.

The genes are TRBV9 and TRBJ2-5; the D is unclear. Trimming took 0 bases from V and 5 from J, leaving 8 bases between them. The CDR3 runs 13 residues. Looked up from germline, CDR1 is SGDLS and CDR2 is YYNGEE. Here the CDR3 DNA reads TGTGCCAGCAGCGTAGCGACTGGGGAGACCCAGTACTTC. Translated, it gives CASSVATGETQYF.

The gene calls are TRBV28 and TRBJ1-2, with unresolved D. Germline values: CDR1 MDHEN, CDR2 SYDVKM. CDR3 size: 12 residues. Between the trimmed V and J ends, which lost 11 bases and 4 bases, there was a span of 14 bases. The CDR3 spells CAWAGGGYGYTF. The CDR3, as DNA: TGTGCCTGGGCGGGAGGCGGCTATGGCTACACCTTC.